The clone carrying this TCR beta chain was counted many times. Its antigen is not identified. Trimming cost V 6 bases and J 6 bases; bases outside gene matches: 5. The CDR3 has 12 residues. The germline gives CDR1 DFQATT, CDR2 SNEGSKA (reference sequence). This record belongs to a study of breast tumors, draining lymph nodes, adjacent tissues. Findings and limits, study-wide: Tumor repertoires ranked between lymph nodes and nontumor tissue in diversity, with V and J gene preferences. Tumor T cell lymph node origin was a supported hypothesis, not proven.

TCRdb used MiXCR to reprocess the multiplex PCR reads, holding one entry per CDR3 protein. The sample contains approximately 100,000 distinct CDR3 sequences, approximately 22% of which appear only once. Breast cancer patients provided tissue from their axillary draining lymph nodes. The V gene is TRBV20-1, the J gene TRBJ2-1, with TRBD1 matching 7 bases. The source of this sequence is a female donor with breast cancer. Some clones in this sample may be carry-over from other donors' samples. The sequenced material came from axillary lymph node tissue. The CDR3 is CSANPGGNEQFF. In DNA form, the CDR3 reads TGCAGTGCCAATCCAGGGGGCAATGAGCAGTTCTTC.